The clone carrying this TCR beta chain showed up just once. TCRdb's copy holds only in-frame clones and misses some; the assay was immunoSEQ multiplex PCR. The sample records under 55,000 clones, roughly 92% being singletons. The sample originates from a study of T cell changes during pregnancy in multiple sclerosis. The CDR3 is 16 amino acids. Germline CDR1 SGHTA, CDR2 FQGTGA. V was clipped by 4 bases and J by 2 bases; unmatched bases: 6. The sequence derives from a female donor with multiple sclerosis, enrolled in a pregnancy study. The sample consisted of CD4+ T cells from peripheral blood mononuclear cells, taken in the third trimester of pregnancy. The V gene is TRBV7-3, the J gene TRBJ2-2; TRBD1 matches at 8 bases. This chain's CDR3 is CASSSAGTGNTGELFF. CDR3 sequence (DNA): TGTGCCAGCAGCTCGGCCGGGACAGGAAACACCGGGGAGCTGTTTTTT. The full variable domain, in which reference TRBV7-3 and TRBJ2-2 provide the parts outside the CDR3, is GAGVSQTPSNKVTEKGKYVELRCDPISGHTALYWYRQSLGQGPEFLIYFQGTGAADDSGLPNDRFFAVRPEGSVSTLKIQRTERGDSAVYLCASSSAGTGNTGELFFGEGSRLTVL.